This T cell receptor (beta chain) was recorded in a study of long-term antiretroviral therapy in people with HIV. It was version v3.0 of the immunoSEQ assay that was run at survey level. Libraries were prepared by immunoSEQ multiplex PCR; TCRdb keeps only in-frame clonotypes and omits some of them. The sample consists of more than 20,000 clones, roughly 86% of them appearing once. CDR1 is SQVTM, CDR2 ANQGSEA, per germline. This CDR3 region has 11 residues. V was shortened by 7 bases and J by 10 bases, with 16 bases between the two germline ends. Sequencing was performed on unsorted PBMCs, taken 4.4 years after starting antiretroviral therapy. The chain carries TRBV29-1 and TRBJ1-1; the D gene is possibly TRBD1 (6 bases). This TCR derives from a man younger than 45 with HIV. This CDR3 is CSGEGGPGAFF. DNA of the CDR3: TGCAGCGGAGAAGGGGGGCCCGGAGCTTTCTTT. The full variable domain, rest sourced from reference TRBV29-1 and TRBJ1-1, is SAVISQKPSRDICQRGTSLTIQCQVDSQVTMMFWYRQQPGQSLTLIATANQGSEATYESGFVIDKFPISRPNLTFSTLTVSNMSPEDSSIYLCSGEGGPGAFFGQGTRLTVV.